This T cell receptor (beta chain) came from a study of control samples from healthy donors and cancer patients. The repertoire was sequenced with immunoSEQ multiplex PCR; TCRdb's copy has only in-frame clones and lacks some. The table has about 12,000 clones, 94% seen once. The CDR3 runs 15 residues. The V and J ends lost 5 bases and 4 bases, in that order; junction bases with no gene match: 12. Germline values: CDR1 SGHRS, CDR2 YFSETQ. The clonotype comes from a man between 65 and 80 years old with head and neck cancer. The chain has TRBV5-1 and TRBJ2-7; TRBD1 aligns across 7 bases. The sample consisted of PBMCs. DNA of the CDR3: TGCGCCAGCAGGCCTACAGGGGCCGGCGGATACGAGCAGTACTTC. Translated, it gives CASRPTGAGGYEQYF.